The 23 T cell receptor beta chains in this list originate from one sample, sequenced in a study of blood T cell repertoires in COVID-19. Data came from immunoSEQ multiplex PCR; TCRdb stores just in-frame clones and leaves some out. The table lists about 230,000 clones, approximately 90% of them singletons. Sequenced material: PBMCs or T cells enriched from blood (not recorded which). The receptor source for this set is a middle-aged woman with acute COVID-19.

This clone was seen once. The chain recombines TRBV3-1 (or the pseudogene TRBV3-2) with TRBJ1-5; tentative D call: TRBD1 (5 bases). Per germline, CDR1 LGHDT and CDR2 YNNKEL (reference sequence). Trimming removed 3 bases from V and 0 bases from J, with 15 bases in between. This CDR3 has 17 amino acids. CDR3 sequence (DNA): TGTGCCAGCAGCCATCCACAGGCCCTAAATAGCAATCAGCCCCAGCATTTT. Protein: CASSHPQALNSNQPQHF.

This chain uses TRBV12-3 or TRBV12-4 with TRBJ1-1, with D tentatively TRBD1 (5 bases). CDR3 length equals 13 residues. V lost 5 bases and J lost 5, with 12 bases in between. Written as DNA, the CDR3 is TGTGCCAGCAGTCTTTCAGGGAGGACTGAAGCTTTCTTT. Translation: CASSLSGRTEAFF.

The chain combines TRBV29-1 with TRBJ2-2; tentative D call: TRBD1 (6 bases). The CDR3 spans 13 residues. Germline lookup yields CDR1 SQVTM and CDR2 ANQGSEA. Trimming cost V 7 bases and J 7 bases, with 16 bases left between them. The CDR3 loop is CSGRTAQFGELFF. Here the CDR3 DNA reads TGCAGCGGCCGGACAGCCCAATTCGGGGAGCTGTTTTTT.

CDR3: CATSDSTGTNTGELFF. The CDR3 DNA follows: TGTGCCACCAGTGATTCAACAGGGACGAACACCGGGGAGCTGTTTTTT. The J gene is TRBJ2-2, the V gene TRBV24-1; weak D call: TRBD1 (6 bases). In germline, CDR1 is KGHDR, CDR2 SFDVKD. V was cut by 2 bases and J by 0 bases, with 9 bases left in between. This CDR3 comprises 16 residues.

This chain uses TRBV19 with TRBJ2-7; 7 nucleotides agree with TRBD1. From germline, CDR1 is LNHDA and CDR2 SQIVND (reference sequence). CDR3 length equals 17 residues. V lost 3 bases to trimming and J lost 1 base; unmatched junction nucleotides: 12. The CDR3 spells CASSISSPGGCSYEQYV. CDR3 sequence (DNA): TGTGCCAGTAGTATTTCTTCGCCAGGGGGTTGTTCCTACGAGCAGTACGTC.

This chain uses TRBV18 with TRBJ1-2; TRBD1 might be the D (6 bases). The CDR3 covers 17 residues. V shed 3 bases and J shed 2 bases, with 19 bases lying between them. Germline-derived CDR1 and CDR2 are KGHSH and LQKENI. Here the CDR3 DNA reads TGTGCCAGCTCACCCCTGGGAGCGGGACAAACGAACTATGGCTACACCTTC. Protein product: CASSPLGAGQTNYGYTF.

This clone has just a few counts. The chain carries TRBV30 and TRBJ1-5; 10 nucleotides line up with TRBD1. In germline, CDR1 is GTSNPN, CDR2 SVGIG (reference sequence). Trimming at V came to 1 base and at J to 8 bases, leaving 2 bases not matched to a gene. The CDR3 is made up of 13 amino acids. The CDR3 loop reads CAWSGTGGEPQHF. In DNA form, the CDR3 reads TGTGCCTGGAGTGGGACAGGGGGGGAGCCCCAGCATTTT.

The V and J genes are TRBV10-3 and TRBJ1-6; 7 positions agree with TRBD1. The length of the CDR3 is 13 residues. Germline values: CDR1 ENHRY, CDR2 SYGVKD. With 7 bases clipped from V and 11 bases from J, the junction kept 8 bases outside the gene matches. Written as DNA, the CDR3 is TGTGCCATCACCGGGGACAGTTCCACACCCCTCCACTTT. Translating it yields CAITGDSSTPLHF.

This clone turned up a few times. This chain uses TRBV5-1 with TRBJ2-3; 7 nucleotides match TRBD2. J gave up 2 bases and V 4 bases, and 7 bases lay outside the gene matches. This CDR3 region has 15 residues. CDR1 and CDR2 from the germline V gene are SGHRS and YFSETQ. In DNA form, the CDR3 reads TGCGCCAGCAGCCCGGGCGGGGGAACCACAGATACGCAGTATTTT. Its translation: CASSPGGGTTDTQYF.

The rearrangement links TRBV27 to TRBJ2-1, with D tentatively TRBD1 (6 bases). Trimming took 4 bases from V and 2 from J, leaving 18 bases between them. CDR1 is MNHEY, CDR2 SMNVEV, per germline (reference sequence). The CDR3 has 17 residues. In DNA form, the CDR3 reads TGTGCCAGCAGTTCCAGGCGGACAGTCAAGGCCTACAATGAGCAGTTCTTC. Translating it yields CASSSRRTVKAYNEQFF.

The chain carries TRBV19 and TRBJ1-5; D is unresolved. The CDR3 is 15 residues long. V was cut by 7 bases and J by 3 bases, with 16 bases left in between. The V gene's germline CDR1 is LNHDA and CDR2 SQIVND (reference sequence). CDR3 DNA sequence: TGTGCCAGTACCGTTATCGGGGTTCTCAATCAGCCCCAGCATTTT. Translating it yields CASTVIGVLNQPQHF.

The chain couples TRBV15 to TRBJ1-1, with D maybe TRBD1 (6 bases). V was shortened by 5 bases and J by 2 bases, with 12 bases between the two germline ends. The CDR3 sequence is 14 residues long. CDR1 is LNHNV and CDR2 is YYDKDF in the germline V gene (reference sequence). CDR3: CATSSGTFNTEAFF. The CDR3 bases are TGTGCCACCAGCTCCGGGACATTTAACACTGAAGCTTTCTTT.

CDR3 sequence reads: CASSQDQRLAQETQYF. The CDR3 DNA follows: TGTGCCAGCAGCCAAGATCAGAGACTAGCCCAAGAGACCCAGTACTTC. V usage is TRBV3-1 (or the pseudogene TRBV3-2) and J usage is TRBJ2-5, with 7 bases matching TRBD2. Trimming at V came to 0 bases and at J to 1 base, leaving 5 bases not matched to a gene. Germline loops: CDR1 LGHDT, CDR2 YNNKEL (reference sequence). The CDR3 runs 16 residues.

This clone was found once. The chain joins TRBV19 to TRBJ1-5; 7 bases are shared with TRBD1. Per the germline V gene, CDR1 is LNHDA and CDR2 is SQIVND (reference sequence). Trimming at V came to 7 bases and at J to 2 bases, leaving 5 bases not matched to a gene. This CDR3 has 14 residues. The CDR3 nucleotides read TGTGCCAGTAATTACAGGGGAGGCAATCAGCCCCAGCATTTT. Translating gives CASNYRGGNQPQHF. Together with reference TRBV19 and TRBJ1-5, the CDR3 gives the full variable domain: DGGITQSPKYLFRKEGQNVTLSCEQNLNHDAMYWYRQDPGQGLRLIYYSQIVNDFQKGDIAEGYSVSREKKESFPLTVTSAQKNPTAFYLCASNYRGGNQPQHFGDGTRLSIL.

The V call is TRBV14, the J call TRBJ1-1; a weak D match, TRBD1 (5 bases). Germline CDR1 reads SGHDN; CDR2 reads FVKESK. The CDR3 runs to 12 residues. The CDR3 here is CAFSRDYTEAFF. The CDR3, as DNA: TGTGCTTTTTCGAGGGACTACACTGAAGCTTTCTTT.

This clone was observed a single time. J is TRBJ2-2 and V is TRBV5-1; TRBD2 matches 7 bases. Germline V gene lookup returns CDR1 SGHRS and CDR2 YFSETQ. The CDR3 runs to 16 residues. The V gene end was trimmed by 1 base and the J gene end by 2 bases; junction bases not matched to a gene: 5. The DNA of the CDR3 is TGCGCCAGCAGCTTGCCCGGACTAGATAACACCGGGGAGCTGTTTTTT. The encoded protein is CASSLPGLDNTGELFF.

The chain employs TRBV30 and TRBJ1-3, with D uncertain. Trimming left V 8 bases short and J 4 bases short, with 6 bases between. CDR1 GTSNPN and CDR2 SVGIG come from the germline V gene (reference sequence). This CDR3 contains 10 residues. CDR3 DNA: TGTGCCGGCGGGGGAAACACCATATATTTT. Amino acids: CAGGGNTIYF.

Here the CDR3 reads CASSMTGSGYEQYF. CDR3 in DNA: TGTGCCAGCAGTATGACGGGCAGCGGCTACGAGCAGTACTTC. The V call is TRBV6-2 or TRBV6-3, the J call TRBJ2-7; D is perhaps TRBD2 (5 bases). V lost 5 bases, J lost 3 bases, and 14 bases lay in between. Germline CDR1 and CDR2: MNHEY and SVGEGT. This CDR3 region has 14 residues.

The V call is TRBV21-1, the J call TRBJ2-3; the table's D call, TRBD2, has no DNA check behind it. TRBV21-1 is reported as a pseudogene. The CDR3 consists of 13 residues. DNA of the CDR3: TGTGCCAGCAGCCCAAGGAGCGGAGATACGCAGTATTTT. Translating it yields CASSPRSGDTQYF.

V is TRBV19 and J is TRBJ1-5, with D perhaps matching TRBD1 (6 bases). The germline V gene has CDR1 LNHDA and CDR2 SQIVND (reference sequence). The CDR3 is 15 residues long. V was trimmed by 3 bases and J by 1 base, leaving 10 bases between them. CDR3 sequence (DNA): TGTGCCAGTAGTATTGGCAGGGGCAGCAATCAGCCCCAGCATTTT. Translation: CASSIGRGSNQPQHF.

The gene calls are TRBV25-1 and TRBJ1-6; TRBD1 matches 7 bases. The CDR3 covers 17 residues. The trim removed 8 bases at V and 4 bases at J, leaving 14 bases unmatched. Per the germline V gene, CDR1 is MGHDK and CDR2 is SYGVNS. CDR3 DNA: TGTGCCAGCCGTAAATCACCCCCGGGACAGTATAATTCACCCCTCCACTTT. Amino acid sequence: CASRKSPPGQYNSPLHF. The whole variable domain, filled in from reference TRBV25-1 and TRBJ1-6, reads EADIYQTPRYLVIGTGKKITLECSQTMGHDKMYWYQQDPGMELHLIHYSYGVNSTEKGDLSSESTVSRIRTEHFPLTLESARPSHTSQYLCASRKSPPGQYNSPLHFGNGTRLTVT.

The rearrangement uses TRBV7-2 and TRBJ1-3; 10 nucleotides line up with TRBD1. The V gene's germline CDR1 is SGHTA and CDR2 FQGNSA. CDR3 length: 17 residues. V was clipped by 5 bases and J by 0 bases; unmatched bases: 7. The DNA for the CDR3 is TGTGCCAGCAGCCGTAGACAGGGGGCTAGCTCTGGAAACACCATATATTTT. It translates to CASSRRQGASSGNTIYF.

This clone was counted once. The chain links TRBV15 to TRBJ1-1, with D possibly matching TRBD1 (5 bases). V was trimmed by 1 base and J by 5 bases, leaving 17 bases between them. The CDR3 sequence is 16 residues long. CDR1 is LNHNV, CDR2 YYDKDF, per germline (reference sequence). The CDR3 reads CATSRGLPQAATEAFF. DNA for the CDR3: TGTGCCACCAGCAGAGGGTTGCCACAGGCGGCGACTGAAGCTTTCTTT.